The present TCR beta chain was sequenced within a study of blood T cell repertoires in COVID-19. Study-wide background: Sources were T cells, B-cell-depleted T cells, or PBMCs; the material itself was cDNA or gDNA.

This study enrolled people aged about 18 to 100 from around 26 US geographic areas. Cohort placement rested on clinical history that participants reported themselves. Authors' data handling: Amplifying reference gene primers gave estimates of nucleated cell counts. Data came from immunoSEQ multiplex PCR; TCRdb stores just in-frame clones and leaves some out. The DNA was the basis for D and trimming; V, J and clone size are from that table. The table records 250,000 to 350,000 clones, 87% of them present only once. The V and J ends lost 5 bases and 3 bases, in that order; junction bases with no gene match: 0. This CDR3 has 13 amino acids. Germline CDR1 reads MNHEY; CDR2 reads SVGEGT.

The receptor was derived from a woman between 40 and 50 years old who had recovered from COVID-19. Sequenced sample: PBMCs or T cells enriched from blood (not recorded which). This chain uses TRBV6-2 or TRBV6-3 with TRBJ2-7; 11 bases fit TRBD2. Written as DNA, the CDR3 is TGTGCCAGCAGTCTAGCGGGAGGCTACGAGCAGTACTTC. Amino acids: CASSLAGGYEQYF.